The present T cell receptor (beta chain) was sequenced within a study of long-term antiretroviral therapy in people with HIV. About the research overall: The earliest samples predate the 2015 immediate-ART recommendation by about a decade.

V gave up 6 bases and J gave up 4 bases; unmatched junction bases: 7. Germline V gene lookup returns CDR1 SNHLY and CDR2 FYNNEI. The CDR3 totals 14 residues. The run of the v3.0 immunoSEQ assay was at survey level. Some clones are missing from TCRdb's copy, which holds only in-frame ones; the method was immunoSEQ multiplex PCR. The sample contains 25,000 to 30,000 clones, roughly nine tenths of which appear only once. Turning to this clone: Its specificity is not known.

Study-wide results and caveats: Even long-term ART left TRB diversity below transplant donor controls, despite gains. Specimens of blood were obtained during about 2004 to 2018, possibly under older ART regimens. Narrower CDR3 length ranges marked HIV repertoires relative to controls.

The source is a man in his late teens or twenties with HIV. The sequences come from unsorted PBMCs, collected 3.1 years after starting antiretroviral therapy. This chain uses TRBV2 with TRBJ1-1; 8 bases line up with TRBD1. CDR3 sequence: CASSAGGPATEAFF. The CDR3 DNA reads TGTGCCAGCAGCGCAGGGGGCCCGGCCACTGAAGCTTTCTTT.